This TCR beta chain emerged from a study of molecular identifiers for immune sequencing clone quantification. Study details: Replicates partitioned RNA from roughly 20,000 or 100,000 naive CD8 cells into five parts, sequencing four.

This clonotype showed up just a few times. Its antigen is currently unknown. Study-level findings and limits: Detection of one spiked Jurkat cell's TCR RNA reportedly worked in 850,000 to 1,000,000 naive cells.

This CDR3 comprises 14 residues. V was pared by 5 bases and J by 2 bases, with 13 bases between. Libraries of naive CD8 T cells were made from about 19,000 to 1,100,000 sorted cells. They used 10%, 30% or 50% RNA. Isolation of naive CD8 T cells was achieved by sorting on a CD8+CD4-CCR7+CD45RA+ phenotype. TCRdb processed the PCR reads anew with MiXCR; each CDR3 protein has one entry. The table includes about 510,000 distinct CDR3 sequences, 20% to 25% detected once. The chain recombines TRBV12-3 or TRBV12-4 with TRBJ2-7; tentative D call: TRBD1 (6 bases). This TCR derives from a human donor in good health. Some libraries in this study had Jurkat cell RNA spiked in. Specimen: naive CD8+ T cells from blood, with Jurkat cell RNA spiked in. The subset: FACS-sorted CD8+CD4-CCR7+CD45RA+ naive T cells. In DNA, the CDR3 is TGTGCCAGCAGTCCCGGGACACTCCCCTACGAGCAGTACTTC. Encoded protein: CASSPGTLPYEQYF.